A selection of T cell receptor beta chains follows, all from one sample in a study of PD-1 blockade in classical Hodgkin lymphoma. Clones were sequenced by immunoSEQ multiplex PCR, and TCRdb holds only the in-frame ones, with some missing. The table shows about 25,000 clones, with 81% occurring only once. This specimen was peripheral blood mononuclear cells (PBMCs), taken before the second cycle of nivolumab. These receptors were collected from a human donor with classical Hodgkin lymphoma. The CDR3 runs from the conserved cysteine through the conserved F or W. A D gene is named only where the DNA matches it firmly. The size of a clone is reported for some rows only, either as once, few or many, or as a class for expanded clones.

j_call: TRBJ2-7; clone_size: .; d_call: .; cdr3_length: 14; v_call: TRBV9; cdr3_aa: CASSAGGGVAEQYF; cdr3_nt: TGTGCCAGCAGCGCAGGGGGGGGAGTCGCCGAGCAGTACTTC
j_call: TRBJ1-2; clone_size: .; d_call: .; cdr3_length: 16; v_call: TRBV4-1; cdr3_aa: CASSQDSSQNNYGYTF; cdr3_nt: TGCGCCAGCAGCCAAGATTCTTCCCAAAATAACTATGGCTACACCTTC
j_call: TRBJ1-2; clone_size: .; d_call: .; cdr3_length: 15; v_call: TRBV19; cdr3_aa: CASRLSGQGGYGYTF; cdr3_nt: TGTGCCAGTAGACTCTCTGGGCAGGGTGGCTATGGCTACACCTTC
j_call: TRBJ2-7; clone_size: .; d_call: TRBD1; cdr3_length: 14; v_call: TRBV9; cdr3_aa: CASSVAGQGREQYF; cdr3_nt: TGTGCCAGCAGCGTAGCGGGACAGGGTAGGGAGCAGTACTTC
j_call: TRBJ1-4; clone_size: .; d_call: TRBD1; cdr3_length: 16; v_call: TRBV7-8; cdr3_aa: CASSWLPGQGAEKLFF; cdr3_nt: TGTGCCAGCAGCTGGCTACCGGGACAGGGGGCGGAAAAACTGTTTTTT
j_call: TRBJ1-1; clone_size: few; d_call: .; cdr3_length: 15; v_call: TRBV5-1; cdr3_aa: CASSLVTGSNTEAFF; cdr3_nt: TGCGCCAGCAGCTTAGTTACAGGTTCCAACACTGAAGCTTTCTTT
j_call: TRBJ1-5; clone_size: .; d_call: .; cdr3_length: 14; v_call: TRBV6-1; cdr3_aa: CASKPVYSNQPQHF; cdr3_nt: TGTGCCAGCAAACCAGTCTATAGCAATCAGCCCCAGCATTTT
j_call: TRBJ2-7; clone_size: .; d_call: .; cdr3_length: 15; v_call: TRBV5-1; cdr3_aa: CASSPAPRDSYEQYF; cdr3_nt: TGCGCCAGCAGCCCCGCCCCACGGGACTCCTACGAGCAGTACTTC
j_call: TRBJ1-3; clone_size: few; d_call: .; cdr3_length: 14; v_call: TRBV27; cdr3_aa: CASSLKQGGNTIYF; cdr3_nt: TGTGCCAGCAGTTTAAAGCAGGGCGGAAACACCATATATTTT
j_call: TRBJ2-3; clone_size: .; d_call: .; cdr3_length: 14; v_call: TRBV19; cdr3_aa: CASSIRPRTDTQYF; cdr3_nt: TGTGCCAGTAGTATCCGACCCCGCACAGATACGCAGTATTTT
j_call: TRBJ2-7; clone_size: once; d_call: .; cdr3_length: 15; v_call: TRBV5-1; cdr3_aa: CASSIDTYKTYEQYF; cdr3_nt: TGCGCCAGCAGCATTGACACTTACAAAACCTACGAGCAGTACTTC
j_call: TRBJ1-2; clone_size: .; d_call: .; cdr3_length: 15; v_call: TRBV11-1; cdr3_aa: CASSQAGSPNYGYTF; cdr3_nt: TGTGCCAGCAGCCAGGCTGGCAGTCCCAACTATGGCTACACCTTC
j_call: TRBJ2-1; clone_size: once; d_call: TRBD2; cdr3_length: 15; v_call: TRBV6-5; cdr3_aa: CASRYPGLSAYEQFF; cdr3_nt: TGTGCCAGCAGGTACCCGGGACTAAGCGCCTATGAGCAGTTCTTC
j_call: TRBJ1-5; clone_size: .; d_call: .; cdr3_length: 15; v_call: TRBV28; cdr3_aa: CASSQPPRGDQPQHF; cdr3_nt: TGTGCCAGCAGTCAACCTCCCAGGGGCGATCAGCCCCAGCATTTT
j_call: TRBJ1-5; clone_size: .; d_call: TRBD1; cdr3_length: 15; v_call: TRBV7-8; cdr3_aa: CASSWTGLHNQPQHF; cdr3_nt: TGTGCCAGCAGCTGGACAGGGCTACACAATCAGCCCCAGCATTTT
j_call: TRBJ2-1; clone_size: few; d_call: .; cdr3_length: 16; v_call: TRBV11-3; cdr3_aa: CASSLEEGSAYNEQFF; cdr3_nt: TGTGCCAGCAGCCTAGAGGAGGGGTCCGCCTACAATGAGCAGTTCTTC
j_call: TRBJ1-3; clone_size: .; d_call: .; cdr3_length: 14; v_call: TRBV7-9; cdr3_aa: CASSLFSSGNTIYF; cdr3_nt: TGTGCCAGCAGCTTATTTTCCTCTGGAAACACCATATATTTT
j_call: TRBJ1-6; clone_size: .; d_call: .; cdr3_length: 15; v_call: TRBV5-5; cdr3_aa: CASSFGERYNSPLHF; cdr3_nt: TGTGCCAGCAGCTTTGGAGAGAGATATAATTCACCCCTCCACTTT
j_call: TRBJ2-5; clone_size: .; d_call: .; cdr3_length: 13; v_call: TRBV5-5; cdr3_aa: CASSLYGEETQYF; cdr3_nt: TGTGCCAGCAGCTTGTACGGGGAAGAGACCCAGTACTTC
j_call: TRBJ2-1; clone_size: .; d_call: .; cdr3_length: 13; v_call: TRBV5-5; cdr3_aa: CASSLGRNNEQFF; cdr3_nt: TGTGCCAGCAGCTTGGGGCGCAACAATGAGCAGTTCTTC
j_call: TRBJ1-1; clone_size: .; d_call: .; cdr3_length: 14; v_call: TRBV11-3; cdr3_aa: CASSSRRENTEAFF; cdr3_nt: TGTGCCAGCAGCTCTCGCAGGGAAAACACTGAAGCTTTCTTT
j_call: TRBJ1-1; clone_size: .; d_call: .; cdr3_length: 17; v_call: TRBV11-2; cdr3_aa: CASSLELRPETYTEAFF; cdr3_nt: TGTGCCAGCAGCTTAGAGTTACGGCCAGAGACCTACACTGAAGCTTTCTTT
j_call: TRBJ2-1; clone_size: once; d_call: TRBD2; cdr3_length: 17; v_call: TRBV27; cdr3_aa: CASSSRLAGGRGNEQFF; cdr3_nt: TGTGCCAGCAGTTCGAGATTAGCGGGAGGGAGGGGAAATGAGCAGTTCTTC
j_call: TRBJ2-7; clone_size: .; d_call: .; cdr3_length: 17; v_call: TRBV7-8; cdr3_aa: CASSLTSDRPTFDKQYF; cdr3_nt: TGTGCCAGCAGCTTAACCAGCGACAGACCGACCTTTGACAAGCAGTACTTC
j_call: TRBJ2-3; clone_size: medium-sized; d_call: .; cdr3_length: 14; v_call: TRBV28; cdr3_aa: CASSLGAGVDTQYF; cdr3_nt: TGTGCCAGCAGTTTAGGGGCCGGGGTGGATACGCAGTATTTT
j_call: TRBJ1-6; clone_size: .; d_call: .; cdr3_length: 16; v_call: TRBV27; cdr3_aa: CASRRDTSSYNSPLHF; cdr3_nt: TGTGCCAGCAGACGGGACACGAGCTCCTATAATTCACCCCTCCACTTT
j_call: TRBJ1-1; clone_size: .; d_call: .; cdr3_length: 14; v_call: TRBV5-1; cdr3_aa: CASSLTDSYAEAFF; cdr3_nt: TGCGCCAGCAGCTTGACAGACTCTTACGCTGAAGCTTTCTTT
j_call: TRBJ2-3; clone_size: .; d_call: .; cdr3_length: 14; v_call: TRBV6-1; cdr3_aa: CASSGRGNTDTQYF; cdr3_nt: TGTGCCAGCAGTGGACGGGGGAACACAGATACGCAGTATTTT
j_call: TRBJ2-1; clone_size: once; d_call: .; cdr3_length: 15; v_call: TRBV6-5; cdr3_aa: CASSPLVDSFNEQFF; cdr3_nt: TGTGCCAGCAGTCCACTAGTCGATTCTTTCAATGAGCAGTTCTTC
j_call: TRBJ2-3; clone_size: .; d_call: .; cdr3_length: 14; v_call: TRBV15; cdr3_aa: CATSSRDSQDTQYF; cdr3_nt: TGTGCCACCAGCTCCCGGGACTCCCAAGATACGCAGTATTTT
j_call: TRBJ1-1; clone_size: few; d_call: TRBD1; cdr3_length: 14; v_call: TRBV5-5; cdr3_aa: CASSGTVLNTEAFF; cdr3_nt: TGTGCCAGCAGCGGGACAGTTCTGAACACTGAAGCTTTCTTT
j_call: TRBJ2-1; clone_size: .; d_call: .; cdr3_length: 17; v_call: TRBV4-1; cdr3_aa: CASSQVLRIISYNEQFF; cdr3_nt: TGCGCCAGCAGCCAAGTGTTGCGGATTATCTCCTACAATGAGCAGTTCTTC
j_call: TRBJ2-5; clone_size: .; d_call: .; cdr3_length: 16; v_call: TRBV7-2; cdr3_aa: CASSLAGVRAWETQYF; cdr3_nt: TGTGCCAGCAGCTTAGCGGGAGTTAGGGCCTGGGAGACCCAGTACTTC
j_call: TRBJ2-1; clone_size: .; d_call: TRBD2; cdr3_length: 19; v_call: TRBV7-9; cdr3_aa: CASSRPGTTIMGSYNEQFF; cdr3_nt: TGTGCCAGCAGCCGTCCCGGGACTACCATAATGGGCTCCTACAATGAGCAGTTCTTC
j_call: TRBJ1-1; clone_size: .; d_call: .; cdr3_length: 13; v_call: TRBV6-5; cdr3_aa: CASSSSVNTEAFF; cdr3_nt: TGTGCCAGCAGTTCTAGCGTGAACACTGAAGCTTTCTTT
j_call: TRBJ2-6; clone_size: once; d_call: .; cdr3_length: 14; v_call: TRBV27; cdr3_aa: CASSFGPGANVLTF; cdr3_nt: TGTGCCAGCAGTTTTGGGCCTGGGGCCAACGTCCTGACTTTC
j_call: TRBJ1-2; clone_size: .; d_call: .; cdr3_length: 11; v_call: TRBV29-1; cdr3_aa: CSVERGYGYTF; cdr3_nt: TGCAGCGTTGAAAGAGGGTACGGCTACACCTTC
j_call: TRBJ2-1; clone_size: .; d_call: TRBD2; cdr3_length: 18; v_call: TRBV7-8; cdr3_aa: CATIELGFTGGPGNEQFF; cdr3_nt: TGTGCCACCATAGAGTTGGGTTTTACGGGAGGGCCGGGTAATGAGCAGTTCTTC
j_call: TRBJ1-1; clone_size: .; d_call: .; cdr3_length: 13; v_call: TRBV13; cdr3_aa: CASSSGGTFEAFF; cdr3_nt: TGTGCCAGCAGCTCGGGGGGGACATTTGAAGCTTTCTTT
j_call: TRBJ2-1; clone_size: .; d_call: .; cdr3_length: 13; v_call: TRBV30; cdr3_aa: CAWSGLGANEQFF; cdr3_nt: TGTGCCTGGAGTGGGCTCGGGGCCAATGAGCAGTTCTTC
j_call: TRBJ2-1; clone_size: .; d_call: TRBD1; cdr3_length: 16; v_call: TRBV27; cdr3_aa: CASSSALGQGYNEQFF; cdr3_nt: TGTGCCAGCAGTTCTGCGTTAGGACAGGGGTACAATGAGCAGTTCTTC
j_call: TRBJ2-1; clone_size: .; d_call: .; cdr3_length: 14; v_call: TRBV2; cdr3_aa: CASRSQASYNEQFF; cdr3_nt: TGTGCCAGCAGATCACAGGCTTCCTACAATGAGCAGTTCTTC
j_call: TRBJ1-1; clone_size: once; d_call: TRBD1; cdr3_length: 14; v_call: TRBV27; cdr3_aa: CASSLQGARTEAFF; cdr3_nt: TGTGCCAGCAGTTTGCAGGGGGCGCGAACTGAAGCTTTCTTT
j_call: TRBJ2-1; clone_size: .; d_call: .; cdr3_length: 12; v_call: TRBV30; cdr3_aa: CAWSSGFNEQFF; cdr3_nt: TGTGCCTGGAGTTCCGGATTCAATGAGCAGTTCTTC
j_call: TRBJ2-5; clone_size: .; d_call: .; cdr3_length: 18; v_call: TRBV10-3; cdr3_aa: CAISEGTDSGTSQETQYF; cdr3_nt: TGTGCCATCAGTGAGGGAACCGATAGTGGGACATCTCAAGAGACCCAGTACTTC
j_call: TRBJ1-5; clone_size: .; d_call: .; cdr3_length: 12; v_call: TRBV28; cdr3_aa: CASSYENQPQHF; cdr3_nt: TGTGCCAGCAGCTACGAGAATCAGCCCCAGCATTTT
j_call: TRBJ2-7; clone_size: .; d_call: .; cdr3_length: 15; v_call: TRBV10-3; cdr3_aa: CAISDVSTPAYEQYF; cdr3_nt: TGTGCCATCAGTGATGTGTCGACACCCGCCTACGAGCAGTACTTC
j_call: TRBJ1-1; clone_size: .; d_call: .; cdr3_length: 15; v_call: TRBV25-1; cdr3_aa: CASCGYWGVRTEAFF; cdr3_nt: TGTGCCAGCTGTGGGTATTGGGGTGTTAGGACTGAAGCTTTCTTT
j_call: TRBJ1-1; clone_size: .; d_call: TRBD1; cdr3_length: 15; v_call: TRBV14; cdr3_aa: CASSQDRTGITEAFF; cdr3_nt: TGTGCCAGCAGCCAAGATAGGACAGGGATCACTGAAGCTTTCTTT
j_call: TRBJ2-7; clone_size: .; d_call: .; cdr3_length: 16; v_call: TRBV25-1; cdr3_aa: CASSDPGTDRFYEQYF; cdr3_nt: TGTGCCAGCAGCGACCCCGGTACTGACAGATTTTACGAGCAGTACTTC
j_call: TRBJ2-3; clone_size: .; d_call: .; cdr3_length: 13; v_call: TRBV28; cdr3_aa: CASTTPRTDTQYF; cdr3_nt: TGTGCCAGCACTACCCCGCGCACAGATACGCAGTATTTT
j_call: TRBJ2-1; clone_size: .; d_call: TRBD2; cdr3_length: 14; v_call: TRBV19; cdr3_aa: CASGSSGTYNEQFF; cdr3_nt: TGTGCCAGCGGTTCTAGCGGGACCTACAATGAGCAGTTCTTC
j_call: TRBJ1-1; clone_size: .; d_call: .; cdr3_length: 14; v_call: TRBV19; cdr3_aa: CASSITGYLAEAFF; cdr3_nt: TGTGCCAGTAGTATTACAGGGTACTTGGCTGAAGCTTTCTTT
j_call: TRBJ2-7; clone_size: few; d_call: .; cdr3_length: 12; v_call: TRBV19; cdr3_aa: CASSKGFYEQYF; cdr3_nt: TGTGCCAGTAGTAAGGGGTTCTACGAGCAGTACTTC